This T cell receptor beta chain was captured in a study of blood T cell repertoires in COVID-19. Study-level background: Acute and convalescent COVID-19 samples came from the United States, Italy and Spain.

Original methodology: Estimated nucleated cell counts came from reference gene primer amplification. Measured with immunoSEQ multiplex PCR; TCRdb has only the in-frame clones, and not every one. Clone size and V and J calls were adopted from that table, with D and trimming inferred from the DNA. The data show some 42,000 clones, around 91% seen once. V was trimmed by 7 bases and J by 0 bases, leaving 13 bases between them. CDR1 and CDR2 (germline): MNHEY, SVGEGT. This CDR3 spans 15 amino acids. The source of this sequence is a man younger than 45 with active or convalescent COVID-19. The chain uses TRBV6-2 or TRBV6-3 and TRBJ1-3; D may be TRBD1 (5 bases). Specimen: peripheral blood. DNA of the CDR3: TGTGCCAGCACCCCACGGGGGTACTCTGGAAACACCATATATTTT. Encoded protein: CASTPRGYSGNTIYF.